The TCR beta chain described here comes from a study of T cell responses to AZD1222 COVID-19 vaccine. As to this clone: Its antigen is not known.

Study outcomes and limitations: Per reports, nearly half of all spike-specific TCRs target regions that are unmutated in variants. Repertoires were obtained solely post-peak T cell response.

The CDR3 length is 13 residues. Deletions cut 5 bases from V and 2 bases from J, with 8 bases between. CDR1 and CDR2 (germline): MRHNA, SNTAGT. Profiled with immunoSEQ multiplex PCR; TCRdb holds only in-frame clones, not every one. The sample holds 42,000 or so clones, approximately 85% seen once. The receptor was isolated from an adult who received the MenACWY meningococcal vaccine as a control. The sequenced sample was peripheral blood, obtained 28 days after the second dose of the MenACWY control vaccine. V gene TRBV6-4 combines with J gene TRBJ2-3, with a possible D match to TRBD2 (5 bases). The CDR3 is CASSPGNTDTQYF. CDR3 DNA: TGTGCCAGCAGTCCGGGGAACACAGATACGCAGTATTTT.